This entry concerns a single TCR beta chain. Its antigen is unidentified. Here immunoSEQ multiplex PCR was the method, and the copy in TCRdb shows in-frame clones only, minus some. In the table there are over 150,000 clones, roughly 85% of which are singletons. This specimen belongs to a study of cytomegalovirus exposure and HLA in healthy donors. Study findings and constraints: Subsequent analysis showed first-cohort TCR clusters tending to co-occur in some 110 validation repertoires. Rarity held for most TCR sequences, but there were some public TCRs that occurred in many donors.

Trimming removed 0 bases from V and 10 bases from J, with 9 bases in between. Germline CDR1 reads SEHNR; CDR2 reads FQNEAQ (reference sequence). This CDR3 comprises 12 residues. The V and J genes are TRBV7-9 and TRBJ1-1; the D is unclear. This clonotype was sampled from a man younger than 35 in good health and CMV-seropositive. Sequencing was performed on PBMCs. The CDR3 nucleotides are TGTGCCAGCAGCTTAGCCGGGTTAGGAGCTTTCTTT. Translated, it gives CASSLAGLGAFF.